The present T cell receptor beta chain was sequenced within a study of CD8+ T cells in alopecia areata. Study-wide background: Treated patients were dosed with oral tofacitinib, taking 5 to 10 mg twice daily.

In regard to this clone: Its matching antigen is unknown.

Researchers took lesional scalp punch biopsies and peripheral blood from people who were alopecia areata patients. The study's findings and limits: Lesional tissue from the scalp (especially in alopecia totalis/universalis) showed higher clonality than normal scalp.

The authors extracted RNA and reverse transcribed it into cDNA as the sequencing template. Profiling relied on immunoSEQ multiplex PCR, and the TCRdb table lists in-frame clones only, not all of them. The sample shows almost 250,000 clones, 67% of them seen only once. The germline V gene encodes CDR1 SEHNR and CDR2 FQNEAQ (reference sequence). The germline V and J ends were trimmed by 3 bases and 5 bases, with 10 bases remaining between them. The CDR3 is 13 amino acids. The chain recombines TRBV7-9 with TRBJ2-5; possible D gene TRBD1, 5 bases. This receptor was obtained from a human donor with alopecia areata. Here the sequenced sample was CD4+ T cells sorted from blood, taken at week 0. The CDR3 region has the DNA TGTGCCAGCAGCTTGGCAGGGTGGGAGACCCAGTACTTC. Its protein is CASSLAGWETQYF.